These 8 T cell receptor beta chains were sequenced from one sample in a study of blood T cells in healthy people across ages. The use of a sample-barcoded 5' primer and a J-beta primer mix characterized a second PCR of roughly 6 to 11 cycles. One entry per CDR3 protein results from TCRdb running MiXCR on the 5' RACE reads. The table shows some 760,000 distinct CDR3 sequences, with 20% to 25% occurring only once. These data were likewise used in another study, on T cells of mothers and their children.

What was sequenced was blood. The source is a boy between 10 and 17 years old in good health.

This clonotype was seen more than once but under ten times. This chain links TRBV20-1 with TRBJ2-3; D not resolved. The ends were cut back, 0 bases at V and 3 bases at J, with 13 bases in the middle. The CDR3 consists of 15 residues. CDR1 is DFQATT, CDR2 SNEGSKA, per germline (reference sequence). The CDR3, as DNA: TGCAGTGCTAGAGATCCCCCGAGGTTGACAGATACGCAGTATTTT. It encodes CSARDPPRLTDTQYF.

This clonotype was recorded a few times. The V call is TRBV20-1, the J call TRBJ1-1, with a weak D call TRBD1 (6 bases). The CDR3 is made up of 16 amino acids. The germline V gene encodes CDR1 DFQATT and CDR2 SNEGSKA (reference sequence). Trimming stripped 0 bases from V and 3 bases from J, with 17 bases between. CDR3 residues: CSARDPKGGRDTEAFF. The CDR3 region has the DNA TGCAGTGCTAGAGATCCGAAAGGGGGTAGGGACACTGAAGCTTTCTTT.

The sample holds a few counts of this clonotype. The chain recombines TRBV12-3 or TRBV12-4 with TRBJ2-1, with D possibly TRBD1 on 5 matching bases. The V and J ends lost 6 bases and 5 bases respectively, with 20 bases between them. This CDR3 is built from 16 residues. The CDR3 protein is CASSDILGNRNNEQFF. The CDR3 DNA sequence: TGTGCCAGCAGCGACATCCTTGGGAACAGGAACAATGAGCAGTTCTTC.

This clonotype was found a few times. The chain recombines TRBV4-2 with TRBJ1-1; D uncertain. This CDR3 has 13 residues. Germline CDR1 and CDR2: LGHNA and YNFKEQ. V shed 4 bases and J shed 6 bases, with 12 bases lying between them. The CDR3 loop is CASSPTTRAEAFF. The CDR3 DNA sequence: TGTGCCAGCAGCCCGACCACCCGAGCTGAAGCTTTCTTT.

This clonotype was seen a single time. The genes are TRBV10-3 and TRBJ2-5, with a possible D match to TRBD2 (6 bases). The germline CDR1 and CDR2 sequences are ENHRY and SYGVKD. V lost 2 bases, J lost 3 bases, and 7 bases lay in between. The CDR3 totals 13 residues. Written as DNA, the CDR3 is TGTGCCATCAGTGAGGGAGGGGAAGAGACCCAGTACTTC. Amino acid sequence: CAISEGGEETQYF.

This rearrangement joins TRBV20-1 to TRBJ2-1; the match to TRBD1 covers 7 bases. Trimming cost V 4 bases and J 5 bases; bases outside gene matches: 5. CDR1 and CDR2 (germline): DFQATT, SNEGSKA (reference sequence). The CDR3 consists of 13 residues. CDR3 in amino acids: CSATGTENNEQFF. DNA of the CDR3: TGCAGTGCTACCGGGACAGAAAACAATGAGCAGTTCTTC.

This chain links TRBV30 with TRBJ2-7; 7 bases line up with TRBD1. This CDR3 has 15 amino acids. From germline, CDR1 is GTSNPN and CDR2 SVGIG (reference sequence). V was clipped by 2 bases and J by 3 bases; unmatched bases: 10. In DNA form, the CDR3 reads TGTGCCTGGAGTCCTGGACAGGCTCCACGCTACGAGCAGTACTTC. This encodes CAWSPGQAPRYEQYF.

This clonotype was seen many times. This chain joins TRBV18 and TRBJ1-1; 7 nucleotides match TRBD1. This CDR3 is built from 12 residues. The germline V gene encodes CDR1 KGHSH and CDR2 LQKENI. The V and J ends lost 1 base and 8 bases, in that order; junction bases with no gene match: 1. CDR3 sequence (DNA): TGTGCCAGCTCACCACGGACAGGCGAAGCTTTCTTT. Amino acid sequence: CASSPRTGEAFF. The full variable domain, in which reference TRBV18 and TRBJ1-1 provide the parts outside the CDR3, is NAGVMQNPRHLVRRRGQEARLRCSPMKGHSHVYWYRQLPEEGLKFMVYLQKENIIDESGMPKERFSAEFPKEGPSILRIQQVVRGDSAAYFCASSPRTGEAFFGQGTRLTVV.